One sample yielded the 13 T cell receptor beta chains listed below, sequenced in a study of T-cell memory formation after mild COVID-19. One entry per CDR3 protein results from TCRdb running MiXCR on the 5' RACE reads. Among 110,000 to 150,000 distinct CDR3 sequences, roughly a quarter were seen once, and the ten largest hold less than 25%. The sequenced sample was PBMCs or a T cell subset sorted from them (not recorded which). The source of these receptors is an adult woman who had mild COVID-19 (a few samples of this study predate the infection). Cell type and time point are not known.

The rearrangement joins TRBV7-9 to TRBJ2-5, with D hard to call. The CDR3 totals 13 residues. Deletions cut 0 bases from V and 5 bases from J, with 7 bases between. Germline CDR1 reads SEHNR; CDR2 reads FQNEAQ (reference sequence). As DNA, the CDR3 is TGTGCCAGCAGCTTAGCGCGTTTGGAGACCCAGTACTTC. This sequence encodes CASSLARLETQYF.

This clonotype was observed a few times. The V gene is TRBV7-2, the J gene TRBJ2-5; TRBD1 matches at 8 bases. The length of the CDR3 is 15 residues. The V and J ends lost 4 bases and 5 bases, in that order; junction bases with no gene match: 9. Germline loops: CDR1 SGHTA, CDR2 FQGNSA. Here the CDR3 reads CASSSLSGGAETQYF. DNA for the CDR3: TGTGCCAGCAGCTCGTTATCAGGGGGCGCGGAGACCCAGTACTTC.

There are a few counts of this clonotype. The rearrangement joins TRBV19 to TRBJ1-1; 7 positions agree with TRBD1. This CDR3 is built from 14 residues. Germline trimming cut 5 bases from V and 4 bases from J; bases unmatched to any gene: 7. Germline CDR1 reads LNHDA; CDR2 reads SQIVND (reference sequence). Written as DNA, the CDR3 is TGTGCCAGTAGTGCTCGACAGGGATCCACTGAAGCTTTCTTT. It codes for CASSARQGSTEAFF.

This clonotype occurred a few times. The chain employs TRBV29-1 and TRBJ2-7, with D uncertain. Germline CDR1 is SQVTM and CDR2 is ANQGSEA. The V and J ends lost 4 bases and 3 bases respectively, with 4 bases between them. This CDR3 is 10 amino acids long. As DNA, the CDR3 is TGCAGCGTTGTAAACTACGAGCAGTACTTC. It yields the protein CSVVNYEQYF.

V and J are TRBV19 and TRBJ1-1, with a possible D match to TRBD1 (5 bases). Germline V CDR1 and CDR2: LNHDA, SQIVND (reference sequence). The germline V and J ends were trimmed by 7 bases and 0 bases, with 9 bases remaining between them. The CDR3 spans 13 residues. DNA of the CDR3: TGTGCCAGTATTGGGGACGTGAACACTGAAGCTTTCTTT. Residues: CASIGDVNTEAFF.

V and J are TRBV7-9 and TRBJ2-7; no definite D call. Germline-derived CDR1 and CDR2 are SEHNR and FQNEAQ (reference sequence). V lost 5 bases and J lost 3, with 14 bases in between. This CDR3 comprises 14 residues. CDR3 in DNA: TGTGCCAGCAGCCCGATTATGCGCCACTACGAGCAGTACTTC. It yields the protein CASSPIMRHYEQYF.

Only a few counts were recorded for this clonotype. The chain carries TRBV6-5 and TRBJ1-1; 12 bases line up with TRBD1. The V gene end was trimmed by 0 bases and the J gene end by 1 base; junction bases not matched to a gene: 0. In germline, CDR1 is MNHEY, CDR2 SVGAGI. This CDR3 is 16 amino acids long. CDR3 DNA sequence: TGTGCCAGCAGTTACTCGGGACAGGGGGCGAACACTGAAGCTTTCTTT. Amino acid sequence: CASSYSGQGANTEAFF.

The chain couples TRBV15 to TRBJ2-1; 9 bases agree with TRBD1. Germline lookup yields CDR1 LNHNV and CDR2 YYDKDF (reference sequence). The length of the CDR3 is 14 residues. V dropped 7 bases and J dropped 8; count of bases not matched to a gene: 9. The DNA of the CDR3 is TGTGCCACCAAGCCGGGACAGGGCCTGGATGAGCAGTTCTTC. It yields the protein CATKPGQGLDEQFF.

Concerning this clonotype: At one of its ends the junction is not consistent with the germline gene, which may arise from a read error. This chain links TRBV7-7 with TRBJ1-3; D may be TRBD1 (6 bases). The CDR3 is 15 residues long. Germline CDR1 reads SSHAT; CDR2 reads FNYEAQ (reference sequence). Written as DNA, the CDR3 is TGTGCTAGCAGCCCCGGGGGCAACTCTGGAAACACCATATATTTT. It translates to CASSPGGNSGNTIYF.

This clonotype was observed a few times. The chain combines TRBV19 with TRBJ2-1; the match to TRBD1 covers 10 bases. The CDR3 covers 15 residues. Germline CDR1 reads LNHDA; CDR2 reads SQIVND (reference sequence). The junction had 5 bases not matched to a gene; V was cut back by 3 bases and J by 6 bases. In DNA form, the CDR3 reads TGTGCCAGTAGTATCGCCCGGACAGGGGGCAATGAGCAGTTCTTC. Protein: CASSIARTGGNEQFF.

This sequence joins TRBV15 and TRBJ1-4; a possible D gene is TRBD1 (5 bases). CDR3 length: 18 amino acids. Germline V gives CDR1 LNHNV, CDR2 YYDKDF (reference sequence). Trimming removed 6 bases at V and 3 bases at J, with 23 bases between. CDR3 in DNA: TGTGCCACCAGTTTTTACGGGGACCCTGACCTGGCTAATGAAAAACTGTTTTTT. Translating gives CATSFYGDPDLANEKLFF.

CDR3 DNA sequence: TGTGCCAGCAGTTTTGGCCGGTGGGGGCCCAGAGTGAATGAGCAGTTCTTC. Encoded protein: CASSFGRWGPRVNEQFF. This sequence joins TRBV12-3 or TRBV12-4 and TRBJ2-1; maybe TRBD1 (6 bases). V lost 3 bases and J 7 bases, leaving 22 bases between the germline ends. The CDR3 contains 17 residues.

The J gene is TRBJ2-7, the V gene TRBV2; 9 bases agree with TRBD2. CDR1 is SNHLY, CDR2 FYNNEI, per germline. The CDR3 covers 15 residues. V shed 3 bases and J 0 bases; nucleotides not matched to a gene: 3. The CDR3 DNA is TGTGCCAGCAGTGAGGGACTAGCCTTCTCCTACGAGCAGTACTTC. Protein product: CASSEGLAFSYEQYF. Full variable domain (missing parts from reference TRBV2 and TRBJ2-7): EPEVTQTPSHQVTQMGQEVILRCVPISNHLYFYWYRQILGQKVEFLVSFYNNEISEKSEIFDDQFSVERPDGSNFTLKIRSTKLEDSAMYFCASSEGLAFSYEQYFGPGTRLTVT.